This T cell receptor beta chain was sequenced during a study of control samples from healthy donors and cancer patients (dated by TCRdb to the early 2020s). Library preparation employed the immunoSEQ multiplex PCR assay. In its TCRdb copy, this immuneACCESS table keeps in-frame sequences only and misses some clones. Where compared with another copy, unresolved V genes explain less than half of these, and the others have no known cause. The sample includes approximately 120,000 clones, with 85% to 95% observed a single time. The biggest ten clones account for under 0.7% of the sample. The junction shows trimming of 1 base on V and 2 bases on J, and the gene matches do not reach 6 bases of it. From a lookup of the germline V gene, CDR1 and CDR2 are SGHRS and YFSETQ. Including cysteine and phenylalanine, the CDR3 has 15 amino acids. The kept DNA is CDR3 alone, 45 bases in frame from the first base. This clone was recorded once. Its cognate antigen has yet to be identified. The record has no base qualities; no much larger clone is one base away.

The sequence was collected from a man at least 80 years old with head and neck cancer. The sequencing input was PBMCs. The chain links TRBV5-1 with TRBJ2-7, with 7 bases matching TRBD1. Here is the DNA: TGCGCCAGCAGCTTGAGTACAGGGGCGGCCTACGAGCAGTACTTC. Translation gives CASSLSTGAAYEQYF.